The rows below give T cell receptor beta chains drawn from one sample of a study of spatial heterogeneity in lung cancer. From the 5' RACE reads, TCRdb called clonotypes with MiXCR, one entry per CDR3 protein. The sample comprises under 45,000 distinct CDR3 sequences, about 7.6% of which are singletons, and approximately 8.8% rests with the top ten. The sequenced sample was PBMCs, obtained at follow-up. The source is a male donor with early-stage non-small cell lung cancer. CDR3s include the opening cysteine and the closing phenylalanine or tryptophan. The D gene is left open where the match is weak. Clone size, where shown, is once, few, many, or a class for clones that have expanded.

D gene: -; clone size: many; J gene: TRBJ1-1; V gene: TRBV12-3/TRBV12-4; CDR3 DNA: TGTGCCAGCACATTACAGGGATCGGGGAACACTGAAGCTTTCTTT; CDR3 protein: CASTLQGSGNTEAFF
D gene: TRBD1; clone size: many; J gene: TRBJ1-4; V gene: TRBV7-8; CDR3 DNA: TGTGCCAGCAGCTTTACAGGGGGGGAAAAACTGTTTTTT; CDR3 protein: CASSFTGGEKLFF
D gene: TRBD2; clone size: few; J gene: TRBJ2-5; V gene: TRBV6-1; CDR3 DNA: TGTGCCTCAAGCTCCCTTACGGGGGGAGCGGGGGGACAGACCCAGTACTTC; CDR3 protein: CASSSLTGGAGGQTQYF
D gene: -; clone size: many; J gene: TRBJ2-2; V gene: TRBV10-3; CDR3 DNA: TGTGCCATCAGTGAGACCAGGGGAGGCACCGGGGAGCTGTTTTTT; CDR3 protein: CAISETRGGTGELFF
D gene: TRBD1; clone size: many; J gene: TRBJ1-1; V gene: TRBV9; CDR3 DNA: TGTGCCAGCAGCCCACCGGACAGGGTAACTGAAGCTTTCTTT; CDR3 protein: CASSPPDRVTEAFF
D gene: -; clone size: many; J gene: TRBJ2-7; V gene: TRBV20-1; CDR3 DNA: TGCAGTGCTAGATATCTCGGGGTAACAAACTCCTACGAGCAGTACTTC; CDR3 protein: CSARYLGVTNSYEQYF
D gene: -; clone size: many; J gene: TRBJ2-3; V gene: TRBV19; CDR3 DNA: TGTGCCAGTAGTATGGGTAGGGCCACAGATACGCAGTATTTT; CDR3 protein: CASSMGRATDTQYF
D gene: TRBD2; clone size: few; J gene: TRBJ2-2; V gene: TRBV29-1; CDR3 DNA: TGCAGCGTAGGGACTAGCGGGAACACCGGGGAGCTGTTTTTT; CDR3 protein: CSVGTSGNTGELFF
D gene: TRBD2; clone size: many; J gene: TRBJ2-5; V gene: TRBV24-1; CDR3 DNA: TGTGCCACCAGTCCTGGGGGAGCGGGGGGTGAGACCCAGTACTTC; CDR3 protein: CATSPGGAGGETQYF
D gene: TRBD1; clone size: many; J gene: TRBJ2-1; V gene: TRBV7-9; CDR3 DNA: TGTGCCAGCAGCATACCCGGGACAGGGGCCCATGAGCAGTTCTTC; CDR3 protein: CASSIPGTGAHEQFF
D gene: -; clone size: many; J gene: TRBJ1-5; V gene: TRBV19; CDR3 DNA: TGTGCCAGTAGTCCCGGGACCGACGTGTTTCCCGGCAATCAGCCCCAGCATTTT; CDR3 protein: CASSPGTDVFPGNQPQHF
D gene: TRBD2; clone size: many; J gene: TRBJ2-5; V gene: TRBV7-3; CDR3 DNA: TGTGCCAGCAGCTTAGGGCTAGCGGGGCAAGAGACCCAGTACTTC; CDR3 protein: CASSLGLAGQETQYF
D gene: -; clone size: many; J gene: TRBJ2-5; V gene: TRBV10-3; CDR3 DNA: TGTGCCATCAGCGGGGATGAAGAGACCCAGTACTTC; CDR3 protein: CAISGDEETQYF
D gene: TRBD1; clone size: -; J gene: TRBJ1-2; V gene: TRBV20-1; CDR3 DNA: TGCAGTGCTAGACCGCTCACAGGGGGGGGCGGCTACACCTTC; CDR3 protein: CSARPLTGGGGYTF
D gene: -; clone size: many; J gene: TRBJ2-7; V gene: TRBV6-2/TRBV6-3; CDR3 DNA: TGTGCCAGCAGTTCCTACCACGAGCAGTACTTC; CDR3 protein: CASSSYHEQYF
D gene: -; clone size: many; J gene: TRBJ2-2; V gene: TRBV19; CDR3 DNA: TGTGCCAGTAGCGTGGGAACCCGAAGCGGGGAGCTGTTTTTT; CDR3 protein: CASSVGTRSGELFF
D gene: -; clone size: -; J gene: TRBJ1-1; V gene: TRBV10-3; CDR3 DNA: TGTGCCATCAGCGAAAATGGCCCAGCTTTCTTT; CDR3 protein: CAISENGPAFF
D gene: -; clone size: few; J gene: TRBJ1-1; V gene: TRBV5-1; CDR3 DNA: TGCGCCAGCAGCTCCAGGGAGGCTGAAGCTTTCTTT; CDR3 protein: CASSSREAEAFF
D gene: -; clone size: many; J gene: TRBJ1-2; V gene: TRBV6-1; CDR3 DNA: TGTGCCAGCAGTGAAGTCGAGGGAATCGGCTATGGCTACACCTTC; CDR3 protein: CASSEVEGIGYGYTF
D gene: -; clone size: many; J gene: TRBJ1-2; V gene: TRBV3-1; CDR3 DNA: TGTGCCAGCAGCCAAGTCCTTACAGGGTCGGCTAGTGGCTACACCTTC; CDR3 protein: CASSQVLTGSASGYTF